This T cell receptor (beta chain) comes out of a study of cytomegalovirus exposure and HLA in healthy donors. This CDR3 has 15 residues. CDR1 and CDR2 from the germline V gene are SGHRS and YFSETQ. The junction had 7 bases not matched to a gene; V was cut back by 5 bases and J by 3 bases. Notes on the study in general: Most likely, a cluster of highly shared sequence variants arose as a sequencing artifact. Later analysis showed TCR association rates varying by HLA locus, highest for DRB1 and lowest for HLA-C.

60 Vbeta and 13 Jbeta primers were used in PCR. The data were produced by immunoSEQ multiplex PCR, yet TCRdb's version contains in-frame clones alone and is incomplete. The sample includes 190,000 or so clones. Notes on this clone: What it binds is not known.

The specimen sequenced was PBMCs. The sequence came from a boy between 10 and 17 years old in good health and CMV-seronegative. The chain combines TRBV5-1 with TRBJ2-2; TRBD1 aligns across 7 bases. The DNA of the CDR3 is TGCGCCAGCAGTTTCTCCGGGACAGACACCGGGGAGCTGTTTTTT. Translated, it gives CASSFSGTDTGELFF.